This entry lists 29 T cell receptor beta chains sequenced from one sample in a study of CD4 and CD8 cells across lung adenocarcinoma regions. TCRdb reprocessed the PCR reads with MiXCR, giving one entry per CDR3 protein. The profile covers 23,000 or so distinct CDR3 sequences, with 53% appearing a single time and around 42% taken by the ten largest. Sequences were obtained from CD8+ T cells from the center of a lung tumor. The receptors shown here come from a male donor with lung adenocarcinoma. The CD4 and CD8 labels of this study may be unreliable.

V usage is TRBV6-1 and J usage is TRBJ2-1; 9 bases fit TRBD2. CDR3 length: 16 amino acids. Germline trimming cut 0 bases from V and 10 bases from J; bases unmatched to any gene: 10. Germline V gene data show CDR1 as MNHNS and CDR2 as SASEGT. The CDR3, as DNA: TGTGCCAGCAGTGAAGCGGCGGGAGGGTCTTTCTACGAGCAGTTCTTC. Its protein is CASSEAAGGSFYEQFF.

The V and J genes are TRBV10-2 and TRBJ2-3, with D uncertain. CDR1 WSHSY and CDR2 SAAADI come from the germline V gene. Trimming shortened V by 3 bases and J by 6 bases, and 7 bases separated the two germline ends. This CDR3 has 12 residues. The CDR3 loop is CASSETGDTQYF. CDR3 nucleotides: TGCGCCAGCAGTGAAACGGGCGATACGCAGTATTTT.

The rearrangement uses TRBV6-1 and TRBJ1-6; D unresolved. The CDR3 has 13 amino acids. With 5 bases removed from V and 8 bases from J, the gap between germline ends came to 10 bases. CDR1 and CDR2 from the germline V gene are MNHNS and SASEGT. This CDR3 is CASSRVMDSPLHF. The DNA for the CDR3 is TGTGCCAGCAGTCGGGTGATGGATTCACCCCTCCACTTT.

This clonotype was recorded many times. The chain recombines TRBV15 with TRBJ2-5; D is perhaps TRBD1 (6 bases). The end of the DNA is better explained by TRBJ2-7, so the J call may be wrong. The CDR3 is made up of 14 amino acids. Per the germline V gene, CDR1 is LNHNV and CDR2 is YYDKDF (reference sequence). Here the CDR3 reads CATSSPTGKREQYF. CDR3 nucleotides: TGTGCCACCAGCAGCCCAACAGGGAAACGCGAGCAGTACTTC.

Worth noting for this clonotype: Germline is not matched at one junction end, which may reflect a read error. The chain carries TRBV10-3 and TRBJ2-3; 11 bases are shared with TRBD2. The CDR3 is 19 amino acids. The germline V gene encodes CDR1 ENHRY and CDR2 SYGVKD. The DNA of the CDR3 is TGTGCCATCAGTGTACGCCTGGGGACTAGCGGCCGGGGCTTGGAGACGCAGTACTTT. Its translation: CAISVRLGTSGRGLETQYF.

As DNA, the CDR3 is TGTGCCAGCAGCTGGGGCGGGAGGCACAATGAGCAGTTCTTC. Protein sequence: CASSWGGRHNEQFF. The chain recombines TRBV7-6 with TRBJ2-1, with 8 bases aligning to TRBD2. The CDR3 length is 14 residues. Germline-derived CDR1 and CDR2 are SGHVS and FNYEAQ. Trimming took 4 bases from V and 5 from J; bases not matched to a gene: 4.

The chain is built from TRBV3-1 and TRBJ2-5, with unresolved D. Trimming left V 3 bases short and J 1 base short, with 9 bases between. Germline CDR1 reads LGHDT; CDR2 reads YNNKEL (reference sequence). This CDR3 is built from 14 residues. The CDR3 is CASSQSETQETQYF. The DNA for the CDR3 is TGTGCCAGCAGCCAGTCAGAAACCCAAGAGACCCAGTACTTC.

Remarks on this clonotype: The junction shows a germline mismatch at one end, possibly a read error. The gene calls are TRBV27 and TRBJ2-3; tentative D call: TRBD2 (6 bases). Germline values: CDR1 MNHEY, CDR2 SMNVEV (reference sequence). The CDR3 consists of 15 residues. CDR3 residues: CAGGFGGPDTDTQYF. The CDR3 region has the DNA TGTGCCGGGGGGTTCGGGGGTCCTGACACAGATACGCAGTATTTC.

This clonotype appeared a few times. CDR3 sequence reads: CASTDPGLAGHPNEQFF. The CDR3 DNA reads TGTGCCAGCACCGACCCTGGGCTAGCGGGACATCCCAATGAGCAGTTCTTC. The rearrangement links TRBV6-1 to TRBJ2-1; TRBD2 matches at 9 bases. Trimming removed 7 bases from V and 6 bases from J; junction bases left unmatched: 16. Germline V gene data show CDR1 as MNHNS and CDR2 as SASEGT. CDR3 size: 17 residues.

This chain joins TRBV6-1 and TRBJ2-5, with D unresolved. The J call may be in error: the DNA end matches TRBJ2-7 better. The germline gives CDR1 MNHNS, CDR2 SASEGT. The CDR3 consists of 14 residues. In DNA form, the CDR3 reads TGTGCCAGCAGTGATACGTACATTTATTCCGAGCAGTACTTC. Its translation is CASSDTYIYSEQYF.

The chain couples TRBV7-2 to TRBJ1-1; 8 bases line up with TRBD1. The V gene's germline CDR1 is SGHTA and CDR2 FQGNSA. The V and J ends lost 0 bases and 1 base, in that order; junction bases with no gene match: 1. This CDR3 comprises 15 residues. The CDR3 DNA sequence: TGTGCCAGCAGCTTAGCCGGACAGGGGAACACTGAAGCTTTCTTT. Protein sequence: CASSLAGQGNTEAFF.

Worth noting for this clonotype: Sequence at one end of the junction differs from germline and may be a read error. The CDR3 spells CAGSVGGGPDTQYF. The CDR3, as DNA: TGTGCCGGCAGCGTAGGGGGAGGGCCAGATACCCAGTATTTC. V gene TRBV6-1 combines with J gene TRBJ2-3; a weak D match, TRBD2 (7 bases). This CDR3 is built from 14 residues. Germline CDR1 reads MNHNS; CDR2 reads SASEGT.

CDR3 region: CASSLAMNQPQHF. The CDR3 DNA reads as TGTGCCAGCAGCTTAGCGATGAATCAGCCCCAGCATTTT. J is TRBJ1-5 and V is TRBV7-2; the D is unclear. Trimming pared 0 bases from V and 4 bases from J, leaving 4 bases between. The CDR3 consists of 13 residues. CDR1 and CDR2 (germline): SGHTA, FQGNSA.

In this sample, this clonotype turned up once. The chain has TRBV6-5 and TRBJ2-3; 10 nucleotides align to TRBD2. The length of the CDR3 is 16 residues. V lost 4 bases and J lost 5; bases outside the gene matches: 9. Germline CDR1 reads MNHEY; CDR2 reads SVGAGI. This chain's CDR3 is CASSSWTSGAGDTQYF. In DNA, the CDR3 is TGTGCCAGCAGTTCCTGGACTAGCGGAGCCGGAGATACGCAGTATTTT.

The chain couples TRBV30 to TRBJ2-5; D possibly corresponds to TRBD2 (6 bases). Germline V CDR1 and CDR2: GTSNPN, SVGIG (reference sequence). This CDR3 region has 13 residues. The V end was cut by 2 bases, the J end by 11 bases, with 18 bases between. The CDR3 is CAWSFREWGEQYF. DNA of the CDR3: TGTGCCTGGAGTTTTCGGGAGTGGGGTGAGCAGTACTTC.

This clonotype was seen a few times. The chain joins TRBV7-2 to TRBJ1-2; D ambiguous. Germline loops: CDR1 SGHTA, CDR2 FQGNSA. The CDR3 has 13 amino acids. The V end lost 2 bases, the J end lost 2 bases, and 6 bases lay between the germline ends. CDR3 protein: CASSLQANYGYTF. CDR3 DNA: TGTGCCAGCAGCTTACAGGCCAACTATGGCTACACCTTC. Full variable domain (missing parts from reference TRBV7-2 and TRBJ1-2): GAGVSQSPSNKVTEKGKDVELRCDPISGHTALYWYRQSLGQGLEFLIYFQGNSAPDKSGLPSDRFSAERTGGSVSTLTIQRTQQEDSAVYLCASSLQANYGYTFGSGTRLTVV.

V gene TRBV10-2 combines with J gene TRBJ2-1, with 9 bases aligning to TRBD1. The J call is uncertain, as TRBJ2-7 better fits the DNA end. The CDR3 is 14 residues long. Germline CDR1 is WSHSY and CDR2 is SAAADI. The CDR3 loop is CASSGKGQGYEQYF. DNA for the CDR3: TGCGCCAGCAGTGGTAAGGGACAGGGATACGAGCAGTACTTC.

This clonotype has only a few counts. The junction and the germline gene differ at one end; a read error may be behind it. This sequence joins TRBV27 and TRBJ2-3; D possibly uses TRBD1 or TRBD2 (5 bases each). CDR1 and CDR2 (germline): MNHEY, SMNVEV (reference sequence). The CDR3 is 14 amino acids. The CDR3 sequence is CAGIGRRGPDTQYF. The CDR3 DNA reads TGTGCGGGCATTGGCCGCCGGGGCCCAGATACCCAGTATTTT.

The chain joins TRBV6-1 to TRBJ2-2; 9 bases match TRBD2. Germline V CDR1 and CDR2: MNHNS, SASEGT. Trimming removed 8 bases from V and 7 bases from J; junction bases left unmatched: 11. The CDR3 consists of 15 residues. In DNA, the CDR3 is TGTGCCAGCGGTGGAGGGCGGGGGGGGGGCGGGGAGCTGTTTTTT. Translation: CASGGGRGGGGELFF.

The chain is built from TRBV9 and TRBJ2-1; the D gene is possibly TRBD2 (5 bases). This CDR3 spans 16 amino acids. The V end lost 4 bases, the J end lost 7 bases, and 21 bases lay between the germline ends. Germline values: CDR1 SGDLS, CDR2 YYNGEE. The CDR3 loop is CASSPELGYFGNEQFF. Written as DNA, the CDR3 is TGTGCCAGCAGCCCCGAACTAGGCTATTTTGGGAATGAGCAGTTCTTC.

This clonotype came up a few times. The rearrangement joins TRBV30 to TRBJ2-2; TRBD2 might be the D (6 bases). Germline V gives CDR1 GTSNPN, CDR2 SVGIG (reference sequence). The CDR3 spans 14 residues. V lost 1 base and J 1 base, leaving 7 bases between the germline ends. As DNA, the CDR3 is TGTGCCTGGAGTGGGGAGGAGAACACCGGGGAGCTGTTTTTT. Protein product: CAWSGEENTGELFF.

The chain carries TRBV6-2 or TRBV6-3 and TRBJ2-5; maybe TRBD1 (6 bases). The better agreement between TRBJ2-7 and the DNA end casts doubt on the J call. The germline V gene encodes CDR1 MNHEY and CDR2 SVGEGT. CDR3 length: 14 amino acids. CDR3 in DNA: TGTGCCAGCAGTTCCCGGGACAAAGTCTACGAGCAGTACTTC. Protein sequence: CASSSRDKVYEQYF.

This rearrangement joins TRBV14 to TRBJ2-1; D gene uncertain. The last part of the DNA fits TRBJ2-7 better; the J call may be wrong. The V gene's germline CDR1 is SGHDN and CDR2 FVKESK. The CDR3 has 11 residues. The chain's CDR3 is CASSQAYEQYF. Written as DNA, the CDR3 is TGTGCCAGCAGCCAAGCCTACGAGCAGTACTTC.

This clonotype occurred a few times. This sequence joins TRBV5-1 and TRBJ2-1, with 7 nucleotides matching TRBD2. The CDR3 contains 15 residues. CDR1 and CDR2 (germline): SGHRS, YFSETQ. V was clipped by 0 bases and J by 6 bases; unmatched bases: 6. This chain's CDR3 is CASSLAAGEFNEQFF. CDR3 coding DNA: TGCGCCAGCAGCTTGGCGGCGGGAGAATTCAATGAGCAGTTCTTC.

This chain connects TRBV9 to TRBJ2-1; 7 nucleotides match TRBD2. The better agreement between TRBJ2-5 and the DNA end casts doubt on the J call. The CDR3 is 15 residues long. CDR1 is SGDLS and CDR2 is YYNGEE in the germline V gene. DNA for the CDR3: TGTGCCAGCAGCGTAGACGGGGGGTCACACCGGACCCAGTACTTC. Protein: CASSVDGGSHRTQYF.

The chain uses TRBV25-1 and TRBJ2-6; tentatively, D is TRBD1 or TRBD2 (7 bases each). The CDR3 spans 16 residues. V lost 5 bases to trimming and J lost 4 bases, with 15 bases between them. Looked up from germline, CDR1 is MGHDK and CDR2 is SYGVNS. The CDR3 sequence is CASSLQGGYGANVLTF. The DNA of the CDR3 is TGTGCCAGCAGTTTGCAGGGGGGGTACGGGGCCAACGTCCTGACTTTC. Full variable domain (outside the CDR3, taken from reference TRBV25-1 and TRBJ2-6): EADIYQTPRYLVIGTGKKITLECSQTMGHDKMYWYQQDPGMELHLIHYSYGVNSTEKGDLSSESTVSRIRTEHFPLTLESARPSHTSQYLCASSLQGGYGANVLTFGAGSRLTVL.

This chain links TRBV6-1 with TRBJ2-5, with 8 nucleotides matching TRBD2. The length of the CDR3 is 17 residues. Losses at the gene ends were 5 bases for V and 4 bases for J; bases not matched to a gene: 15. From germline, CDR1 is MNHNS and CDR2 SASEGT. The CDR3 DNA follows: TGTGCCAGCAGTACGGGGAGCGGGGGCCGTGACGTAGAGACCCAGTACTTC. Translating gives CASSTGSGGRDVETQYF.

This clonotype was recorded at least ten times. This chain links TRBV14 with TRBJ2-2, with 14 bases lining up with TRBD2. Germline loops: CDR1 SGHDN, CDR2 FVKESK. The J segment lost 0 bases and the V segment lost 6 bases, leaving 6 bases of the junction unmatched. The CDR3 sequence is 18 residues long. This CDR3 is CASSPLTSGRANTGELFF. CDR3 DNA: TGTGCCAGCAGTCCCTTGACTAGCGGGAGGGCGAACACCGGGGAGCTGTTTTTT.

The chain joins TRBV11-2 to TRBJ2-1; D uncertain. The end of the DNA aligns better with TRBJ2-5, so the J call may be wrong. Germline loops: CDR1 SGHAT, CDR2 FQNNGV. This CDR3 has 14 residues. For the CDR3, the DNA is TGTGCCAGCAGCACGAATAGTCTTACGGAGACCCAGTACTTC. Protein product: CASSTNSLTETQYF.